Below are 7 T cell receptor beta chains sequenced from a single sample in a study of cytomegalovirus exposure and HLA in healthy donors. The repertoire was sequenced with immunoSEQ multiplex PCR; TCRdb's copy has only in-frame clones and lacks some. The table shows about 190,000 clones, with 80% to 85% occurring only once. The sequenced sample consisted of PBMCs. The origin of the receptors is a woman aged 18 to 35 in good health and CMV-seropositive.

This chain links TRBV13 with TRBJ1-6, with TRBD1 matching over 9 bases. The junction had 8 bases not matched to a gene; V was cut back by 5 bases and J by 9 bases. Germline CDR1 PRHDT, CDR2 FYEKMQ (reference sequence). CDR3 length equals 15 residues. CDR3 nucleotide sequence: TGTGCCAGCAGCGGTGGACAGGGGATTATTTCACCCCTCCACTTT. Translated: CASSGGQGIISPLHF. The entire variable domain, with the rest obtained from reference TRBV13 and TRBJ1-6, is as follows: AAGVIQSPRHLIKEKRETATLKCYPIPRHDTVYWYQQGPGQDPQFLISFYEKMQSDKGSIPDRFSAQQFSDYHSELNMSSLELGDSALYFCASSGGQGIISPLHFGNGTRLTVT.

This chain connects TRBV5-1 to TRBJ2-1; 10 bases are a match to TRBD2. The ends lost 4 bases at V and 6 bases at J; junction bases unmatched: 10. The CDR3 is 16 amino acids. Germline assignment: CDR1 SGHRS and CDR2 YFSETQ. This CDR3 reads CASSDQTSGVSNEQFF. The DNA for the CDR3 is TGCGCCAGCAGCGACCAAACTAGCGGGGTATCCAATGAGCAGTTCTTC.

This chain connects TRBV2 to TRBJ1-1; tentatively, D is TRBD1 (5 bases). From germline, CDR1 is SNHLY and CDR2 FYNNEI. Trimming stripped 6 bases from V and 11 bases from J, with 13 bases between. This CDR3 is built from 11 residues. The CDR3 loop reads CASRTDLVAFF. The CDR3 coding sequence is TGTGCCAGCAGGACAGATCTGGTCGCTTTCTTT.

The chain has TRBV7-3 and TRBJ2-7; 8 bases are shared with TRBD2. Germline lookup yields CDR1 SGHTA and CDR2 FQGTGA. This CDR3 contains 15 residues. Trimming cost V 3 bases and J 2 bases; bases outside gene matches: 6. The CDR3 bases are TGTGCCAGCAGCTTCGCGGGGGGACCCACCTACGAGCAGTACTTC. Encoded protein: CASSFAGGPTYEQYF.

V is TRBV9 and J is TRBJ2-3; 7 bases match TRBD2. After removal of 0 bases from V and 1 base from J, the junction contained 2 bases not matched to a gene. Germline CDR1 reads SGDLS; CDR2 reads YYNGEE. The CDR3 totals 15 residues. The DNA for the CDR3 is TGTGCCAGCAGCGTAGAGGCGGGGGGCACAGATACGCAGTATTTT. Encoded protein: CASSVEAGGTDTQYF.

The J gene is TRBJ1-4, the V gene TRBV4-1; the D is unclear. This CDR3 comprises 15 residues. Germline CDR1 and CDR2: MGHRA and YSYEKL. V was pared by 0 bases and J by 8 bases, with 13 bases between. DNA of the CDR3: TGCGCCAGCAGCCAAGATTTGGGAGCGCACGAAAAACTGTTTTTT. Translated: CASSQDLGAHEKLFF.

The chain combines TRBV28 with TRBJ2-1, with D tentatively TRBD1 (6 bases). The CDR3 loop spans 17 amino acids. CDR1 is MDHEN and CDR2 is SYDVKM in the germline V gene. Deletions cut 5 bases from V and 3 bases from J, with 20 bases between. The CDR3 nucleotides are TGTGCCAGCAGTCGTCCGGTCGACAGGACTGACTACAATGAGCAGTTCTTC. Amino acids: CASSRPVDRTDYNEQFF.